This T cell receptor (beta chain) came from a study of PD-L1 blockade in urothelial cancer. Profiled with immunoSEQ multiplex PCR; TCRdb holds only in-frame clones, not every one. The sample yields 80,000 to 130,000 clones, around 93% seen once. The CDR3 extends over 18 amino acids. V was trimmed by 4 bases and J by 6 bases, leaving 26 bases between them. In germline, CDR1 is SGHRS, CDR2 YFSETQ. The sample in question was PBMCs, obtained around atezolizumab (anti-PD-L1) treatment. The gene calls are TRBV5-1 and TRBJ2-1, with D tentatively TRBD2 (6 bases). The source is a woman of 80 years or more with urothelial cancer. CDR3 protein: CASSGGFLAGGVGNEQFF. CDR3 bases: TGCGCCAGCAGCGGGGGGTTTTTGGCGGGCGGGGTCGGCAATGAGCAGTTCTTC.